The T cell receptor (beta chain) under discussion was sequenced for a study of blood T cell repertoires in COVID-19. Study information: Spain, Italy and the United States supplied samples that represented acute and convalescent COVID-19. T cells, B-cell-depleted T cells, or PBMCs provided the cDNA or gDNA that served as material.

As handled by the study authors: Reference gene primer amplification in the assay estimated nucleated cell counts. The repertoire was sequenced with immunoSEQ multiplex PCR; TCRdb's copy has only in-frame clones and lacks some. That table furnishes V, J and clone size, whereas the DNA furnished D and trimming. Of some 66,000 clones detected, approximately 80% appear once; the ten largest clones hold just over 6.5%. J lost 6 bases, V lost 5 bases, and 15 bases had no gene match. CDR1 and CDR2 from the germline V gene are LNHNV and YYDKDF (reference sequence). The CDR3 extends over 17 amino acids. This TCR was recovered from a man aged 60 to 75 with acute or convalescent COVID-19. The gene calls are TRBV15 and TRBJ2-2; TRBD1 aligns across 7 bases. The specimen was peripheral blood. CDR3 protein: CATSRTQFTGDAGELFF. The CDR3, as DNA: TGTGCCACCAGCCGCACGCAATTTACAGGGGACGCCGGGGAGCTGTTTTTT.